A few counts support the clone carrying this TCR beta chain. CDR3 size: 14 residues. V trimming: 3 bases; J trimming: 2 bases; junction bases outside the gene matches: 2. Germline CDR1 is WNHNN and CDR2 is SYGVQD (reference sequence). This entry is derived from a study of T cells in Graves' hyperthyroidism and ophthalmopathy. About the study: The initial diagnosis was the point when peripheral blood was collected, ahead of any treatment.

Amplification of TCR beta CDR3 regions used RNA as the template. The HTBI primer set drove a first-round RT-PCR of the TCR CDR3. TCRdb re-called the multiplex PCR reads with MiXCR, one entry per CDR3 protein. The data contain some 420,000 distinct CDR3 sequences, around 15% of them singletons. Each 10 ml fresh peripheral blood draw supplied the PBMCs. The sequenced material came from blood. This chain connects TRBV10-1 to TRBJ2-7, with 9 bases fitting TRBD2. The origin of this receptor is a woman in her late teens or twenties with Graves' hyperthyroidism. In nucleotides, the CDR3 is TGCGCCAGCAGTGAAGCGGGAGGCCCCTACGAGCAGTACTTC. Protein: CASSEAGGPYEQYF.